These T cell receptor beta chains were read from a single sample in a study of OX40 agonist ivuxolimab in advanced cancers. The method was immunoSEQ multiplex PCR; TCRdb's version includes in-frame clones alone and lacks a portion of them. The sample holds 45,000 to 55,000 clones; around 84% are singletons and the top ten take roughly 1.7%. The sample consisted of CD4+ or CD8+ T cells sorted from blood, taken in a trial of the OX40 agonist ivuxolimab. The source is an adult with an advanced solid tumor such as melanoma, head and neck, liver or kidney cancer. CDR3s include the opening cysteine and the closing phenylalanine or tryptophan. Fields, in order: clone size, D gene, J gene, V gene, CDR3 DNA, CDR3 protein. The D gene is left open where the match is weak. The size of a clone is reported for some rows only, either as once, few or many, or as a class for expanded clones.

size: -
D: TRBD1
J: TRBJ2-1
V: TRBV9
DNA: TGTGCCAGCAGCGTACGACAGGGTTACACCAATGAGCAGTTCTTC
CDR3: CASSVRQGYTNEQFF

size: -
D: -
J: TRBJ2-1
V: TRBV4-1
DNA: TGCGCCAGCAGCCAAGAAGGGGGCTCCTACAATGAGCAGTTCTTC
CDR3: CASSQEGGSYNEQFF

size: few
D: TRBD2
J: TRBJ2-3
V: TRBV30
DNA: TGTGCCTGGACTAGCGGAGGACGAACAGATACGCAGTATTTT
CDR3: CAWTSGGRTDTQYF

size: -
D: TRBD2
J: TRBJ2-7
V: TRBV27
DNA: TGTGCCAGCAGTTCGGGACTAGCGGGAGGTACAACAACTAGCTCCTACGAGCAGTACTTC
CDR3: CASSSGLAGGTTTSSYEQYF

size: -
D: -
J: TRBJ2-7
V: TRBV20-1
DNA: TGCAGTGATGAGGGGCCGCACGAGCAGTACTTC
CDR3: CSDEGPHEQYF

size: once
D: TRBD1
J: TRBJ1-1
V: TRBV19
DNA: TGTGCCAGTACCCCCATAGACAGGGGTAACACTGAAGCTTTCTTT
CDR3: CASTPIDRGNTEAFF

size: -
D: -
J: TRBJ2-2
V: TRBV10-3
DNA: TGTGCCATCAGTGAGAGCTCACACACCGGGGAGCTGTTTTTT
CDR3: CAISESSHTGELFF

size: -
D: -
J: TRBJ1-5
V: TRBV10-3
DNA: TGTGCCATCAGTGAGTCCCCGGGTCGCCAGCCCCAGCATTTT
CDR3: CAISESPGRQPQHF

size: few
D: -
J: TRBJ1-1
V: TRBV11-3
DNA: TGTGCCAGCAGCCCAGATATGAACACTGAAGCTTTCTTT
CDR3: CASSPDMNTEAFF

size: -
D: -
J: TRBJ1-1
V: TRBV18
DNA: TGTGCCAGCTCACGATTGAGTAACACTGAAGCTTTCTTT
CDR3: CASSRLSNTEAFF

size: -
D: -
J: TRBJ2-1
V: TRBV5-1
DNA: TGCGCCAGCAGCTTCGACGGGAGTGACAATGAGCAGTTCTTC
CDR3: CASSFDGSDNEQFF

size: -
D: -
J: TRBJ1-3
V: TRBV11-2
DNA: TGTGCCAGCAGCCGGGACTCTGGAAACACCATATATTTT
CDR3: CASSRDSGNTIYF

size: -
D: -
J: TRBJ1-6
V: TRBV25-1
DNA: TGTGCCAGCAGTCACAGGCTGAATAATTCACCCCTCCACTTT
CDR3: CASSHRLNNSPLHF

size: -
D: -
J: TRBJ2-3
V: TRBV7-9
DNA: TGTGCCAGCAGCTCGGGTATCGACCCTAGCACAGATACGCAGTATTTT
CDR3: CASSSGIDPSTDTQYF